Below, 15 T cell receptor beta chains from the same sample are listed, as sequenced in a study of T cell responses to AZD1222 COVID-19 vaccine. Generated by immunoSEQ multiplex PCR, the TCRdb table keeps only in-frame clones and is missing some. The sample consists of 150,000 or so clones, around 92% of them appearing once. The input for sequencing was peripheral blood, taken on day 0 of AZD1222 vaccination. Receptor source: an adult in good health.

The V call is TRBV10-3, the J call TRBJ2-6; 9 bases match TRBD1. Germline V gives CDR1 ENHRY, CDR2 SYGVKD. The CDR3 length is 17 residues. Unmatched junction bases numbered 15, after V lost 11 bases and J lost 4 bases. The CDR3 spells CAAQGGQGPLGANVLTF. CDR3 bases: TGTGCCGCCCAAGGGGGACAGGGACCCCTCGGGGCCAACGTCCTGACTTTC.

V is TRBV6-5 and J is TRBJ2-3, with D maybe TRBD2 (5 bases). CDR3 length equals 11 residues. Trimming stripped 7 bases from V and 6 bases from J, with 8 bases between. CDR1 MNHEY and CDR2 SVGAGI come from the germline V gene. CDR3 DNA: TGTGCCAGCAATCGCGGGGATACGCAGTATTTT. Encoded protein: CASNRGDTQYF.

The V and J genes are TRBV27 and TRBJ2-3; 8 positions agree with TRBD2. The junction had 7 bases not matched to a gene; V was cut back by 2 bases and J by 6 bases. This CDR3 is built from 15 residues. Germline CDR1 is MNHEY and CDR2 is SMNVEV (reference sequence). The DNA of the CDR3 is TGTGCCAGCAGTTTAGCGGGGGGACTTCGCGATACGCAGTATTTT. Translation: CASSLAGGLRDTQYF.

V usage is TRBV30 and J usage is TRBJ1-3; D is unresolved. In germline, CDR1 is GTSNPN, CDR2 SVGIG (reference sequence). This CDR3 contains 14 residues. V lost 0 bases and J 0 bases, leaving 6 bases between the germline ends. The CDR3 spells CAWSVGISGNTIYF. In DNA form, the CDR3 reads TGTGCCTGGAGTGTAGGGATCTCTGGAAACACCATATATTTT.

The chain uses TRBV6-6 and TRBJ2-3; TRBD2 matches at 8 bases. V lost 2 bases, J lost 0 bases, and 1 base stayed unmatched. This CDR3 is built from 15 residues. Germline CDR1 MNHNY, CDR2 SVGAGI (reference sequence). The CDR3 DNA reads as TGTGCCAGCAGTTACAGCGGGGGCAGCACAGATACGCAGTATTTT. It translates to CASSYSGGSTDTQYF.

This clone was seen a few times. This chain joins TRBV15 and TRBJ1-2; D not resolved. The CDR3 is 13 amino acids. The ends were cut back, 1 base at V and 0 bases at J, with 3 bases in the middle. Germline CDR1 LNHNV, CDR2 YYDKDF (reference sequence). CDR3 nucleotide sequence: TGTGCCACCAGCAGAGTCCCTAACTATGGCTACACCTTC. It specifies CATSRVPNYGYTF.

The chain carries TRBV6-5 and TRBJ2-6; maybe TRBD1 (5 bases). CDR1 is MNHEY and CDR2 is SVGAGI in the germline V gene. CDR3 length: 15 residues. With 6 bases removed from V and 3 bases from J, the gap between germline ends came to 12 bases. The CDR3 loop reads CASRSQGFGANVLTF. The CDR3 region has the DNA TGTGCCAGCAGATCGCAGGGATTTGGGGCCAACGTCCTGACTTTC.

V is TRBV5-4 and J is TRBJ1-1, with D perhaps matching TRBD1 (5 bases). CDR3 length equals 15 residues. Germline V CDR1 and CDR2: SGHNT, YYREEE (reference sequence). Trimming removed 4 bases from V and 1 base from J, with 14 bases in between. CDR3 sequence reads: CASSPVWGSNTEAFF. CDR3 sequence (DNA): TGTGCCAGCAGCCCGGTTTGGGGGTCGAACACTGAAGCTTTCTTT. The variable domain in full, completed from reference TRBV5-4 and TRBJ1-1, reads ETGVTQSPTHLIKTRGQQVTLRCSSQSGHNTVSWYQQALGQGPQFIFQYYREEENGRGNFPPRFSGLQFPNYSSELNVNALELDDSALYLCASSPVWGSNTEAFFGQGTRLTVV.

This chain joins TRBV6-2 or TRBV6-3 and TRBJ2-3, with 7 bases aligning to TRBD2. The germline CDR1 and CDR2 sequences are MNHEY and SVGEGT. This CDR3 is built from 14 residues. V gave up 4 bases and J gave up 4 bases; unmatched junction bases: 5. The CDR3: CASSSGGGPDTQYF. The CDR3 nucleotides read TGTGCCAGCAGTTCTGGGGGAGGGCCAGATACGCAGTATTTT.

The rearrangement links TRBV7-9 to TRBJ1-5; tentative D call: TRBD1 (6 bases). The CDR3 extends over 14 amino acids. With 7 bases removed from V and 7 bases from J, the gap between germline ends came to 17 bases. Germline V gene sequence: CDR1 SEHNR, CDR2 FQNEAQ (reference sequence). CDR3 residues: CASKEGVKGQPQHF. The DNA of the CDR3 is TGTGCCAGCAAAGAGGGGGTAAAGGGCCAGCCCCAGCATTTT. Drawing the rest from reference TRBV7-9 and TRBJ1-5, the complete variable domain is DTGVSQNPRHKITKRGQNVTFRCDPISEHNRLYWYRQTLGQGPEFLTYFQNEAQLEKSRLLSDRFSAERPKGSFSTLEIQRTEQGDSAMYLCASKEGVKGQPQHFGDGTRLSIL.

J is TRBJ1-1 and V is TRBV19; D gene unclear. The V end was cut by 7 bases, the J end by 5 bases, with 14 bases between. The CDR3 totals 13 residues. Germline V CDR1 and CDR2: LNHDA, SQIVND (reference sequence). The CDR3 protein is CASTGPEWTEAFF. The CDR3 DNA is TGTGCCAGTACCGGCCCGGAGTGGACTGAAGCTTTCTTT.

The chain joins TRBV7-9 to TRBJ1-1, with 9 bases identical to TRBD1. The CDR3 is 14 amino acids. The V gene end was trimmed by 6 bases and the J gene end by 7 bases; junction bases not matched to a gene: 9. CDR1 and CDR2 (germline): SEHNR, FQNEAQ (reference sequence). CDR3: CASREQGARFEAFF. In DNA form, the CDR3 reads TGTGCCAGCAGAGAACAGGGGGCAAGGTTTGAAGCTTTCTTT.

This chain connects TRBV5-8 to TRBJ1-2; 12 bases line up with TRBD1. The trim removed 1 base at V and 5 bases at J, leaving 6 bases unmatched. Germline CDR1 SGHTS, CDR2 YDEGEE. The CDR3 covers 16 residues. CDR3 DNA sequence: TGTGCCAGCAGCTTGCGTAGGGGACAGGGGGCTTATGGCTACACCTTC. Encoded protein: CASSLRRGQGAYGYTF.

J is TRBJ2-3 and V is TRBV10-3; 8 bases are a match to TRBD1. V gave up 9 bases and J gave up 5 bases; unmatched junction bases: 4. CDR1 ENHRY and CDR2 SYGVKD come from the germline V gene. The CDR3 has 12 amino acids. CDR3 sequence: CAIRRGLDTQYF. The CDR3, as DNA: TGTGCCATTCGCAGGGGGCTAGATACGCAGTATTTT.

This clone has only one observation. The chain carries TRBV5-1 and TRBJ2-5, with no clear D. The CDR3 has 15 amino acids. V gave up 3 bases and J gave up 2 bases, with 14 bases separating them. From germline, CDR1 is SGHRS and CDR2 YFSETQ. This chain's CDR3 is CASSSKPGQQETQYF. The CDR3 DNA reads TGCGCCAGCAGCTCCAAACCTGGGCAACAAGAGACCCAGTACTTC.